These T cell receptor beta chains were read from a single sample in a study of T-cell reconstitution after alpha-beta-depleted transplantation in children. TCRdb reprocessed the PCR reads with MiXCR, giving one entry per CDR3 protein. The sample holds hundreds of thousands of distinct CDR3 sequences, under 30% seen once. Sequencing used PBMCs, mostly from graft donor cells, obtained 360 days after TCRalphabeta/CD19-depleted stem cell transplant. All receptors come from a female patient aged 2-15 years who had a stem cell transplant for congenital amegakaryocytic thrombocytopenia, so the T cells may come from the graft donor. The CDR3 runs from the conserved cysteine through the conserved F or W. The D gene is left open where the match is weak. Rows give clone size only sometimes, using once, few, many, or a class for an expanded clone.

>TRBV6-4|TRBJ2-2|few|TRBD1
TGTGCCAGCAGTGCACAGGGGATCGGCGGGGAGCTGTTTTTT
CASSAQGIGGELFF
>TRBV12-3/TRBV12-4|TRBJ2-7|many|NA
TGTGCCAGCAGTGAACTAGGTTCCTACGAGCAGTACTTC
CASSELGSYEQYF
>TRBV12-3/TRBV12-4|TRBJ1-1|few|TRBD1
TGTGCCAGCAGTTTAAGGGACAGGGGGAACACTGAAGCTTTCTTT
CASSLRDRGNTEAFF
>TRBV20-1|TRBJ2-5|few|NA
TGCAGTGCTAGAGATTGGGAGACCCAGTACTTC
CSARDWETQYF
>TRBV28|TRBJ2-1|few|NA
TGTGCCAGCAGTCCCTGGGCAGGGGTTATTGAGCAGTTCTTC
CASSPWAGVIEQFF
>TRBV24-1|TRBJ1-5|NA|TRBD1
TGTGCCACCAAAGGGACAGGAGATTATCAGCCCCAGCATTTT
CATKGTGDYQPQHF
>TRBV5-5|TRBJ2-5|NA|NA
TGTGCCAGCAGCTTCGGGGATGTAGCGGAGACCCAGTACTTC
CASSFGDVAETQYF
>TRBV6-1|TRBJ1-1|NA|NA
TGTGCCAGCAAAAGCCACGGGGAGAACACTGAAGCTTTCTTT
CASKSHGENTEAFF
>TRBV29-1|TRBJ2-3|NA|NA
TGCAGCGTTGGGGACGGCACAGATACGCAGTATTTT
CSVGDGTDTQYF
>TRBV6-1|TRBJ2-3|NA|NA
TGTGCCAGCAAAGGACTACGCACAGATACGCAGTATTTT
CASKGLRTDTQYF
>TRBV20-1|TRBJ2-1|NA|TRBD2
TGCAGTGCTAGAGATGTGGGAGGGCCCTACAATGAGCAGTTCTTC
CSARDVGGPYNEQFF
>TRBV5-4|TRBJ1-4|NA|NA
TGTGCCAGCAGCTTTCAGGCAACTAATGAAAAACTGTTTTTT
CASSFQATNEKLFF
>TRBV4-3|TRBJ1-1|few|TRBD1
TGCGCCAGCAGCCGGGCGCGCGGACAGGGGAACACTGAAGCTTTCTTT
CASSRARGQGNTEAFF
>TRBV15|TRBJ1-5|NA|NA
TGTGCCACCAGCAGAGACGGGCGGCACAATCAGCCCCAGCATTTT
CATSRDGRHNQPQHF
>TRBV5-1|TRBJ2-2|NA|TRBD2
TGCGCCAGCAGCCTCTTAGCGGGAGAAGGCACCGGGGAGCTGTTTTTT
CASSLLAGEGTGELFF
>TRBV15|TRBJ2-3|many|TRBD1
TGTGCCACCAGCGGACGACAGGGGTCCACAGATACGCAGTATTTT
CATSGRQGSTDTQYF
>TRBV10-3|TRBJ2-7|few|NA
TGTGCCATCAGTGGCCGCCAGGGGGGGAACGAGCAGTACTTC
CAISGRQGGNEQYF
>TRBV29-1|TRBJ2-3|many|NA
TGCAGCGTTGTGGGGACTGCTAGCACAGATACGCAGTATTTT
CSVVGTASTDTQYF
>TRBV11-2|TRBJ2-7|few|NA
TGTGCCAGCAGCTCTCTTCGGGGCGGCGTAGACTACGAGCAGTACTTC
CASSSLRGGVDYEQYF
>TRBV12-3/TRBV12-4|TRBJ2-1|few|NA
TGTGCCAGCAGTTTATACAGAAGCTCCTACAATGAGCAGTTCTTC
CASSLYRSSYNEQFF
>TRBV5-1|TRBJ2-1|NA|TRBD2
TGCGCCAGCAGCTTGGCCCCAGCGGGAGACGTCAATGAGCAGTTCTTC
CASSLAPAGDVNEQFF
>TRBV4-1|TRBJ1-5|many|NA
TGCGCCAGCAGCCAATTGGCGGCACCTGATCAGCCCCAGCATTTT
CASSQLAAPDQPQHF
>TRBV4-2|TRBJ1-1|few|NA
TGTGCCAGCAGCCCAGAGGGAGGTATCGAAGCTTTCTTT
CASSPEGGIEAFF
>TRBV10-3|TRBJ1-5|many|NA
TGTGCCATCAGTGATCCAGGGCAGGGTCAGCCCCAGCATTTT
CAISDPGQGQPQHF
>TRBV6-2/TRBV6-3|TRBJ2-1|NA|TRBD2
TGTGCCAGCGCGTTATTTGGACTAGCGGTCGATGAGCAGTTCTTC
CASALFGLAVDEQFF
>TRBV3-1|TRBJ2-7|few|NA
TGTGCCAGCAGCCTTTCGAAGTGGGAGCAGTACTTC
CASSLSKWEQYF
>TRBV28|TRBJ2-7|NA|TRBD2
TGTGCCAGCAGCTCGTGGACGACTAGCGGGAGGTACGAGCAGTACTTC
CASSSWTTSGRYEQYF
>TRBV20-1|TRBJ2-5|NA|NA
TGCAGTGCTACCCCTTCGGGGGAGACCCAGTACTTC
CSATPSGETQYF
>TRBV25-1|TRBJ1-2|few|TRBD1
TGTGCCAGCAGTGAATTAGGACAGGGGACTAACTATGGCTACACCTTC
CASSELGQGTNYGYTF
>TRBV10-1|TRBJ2-1|many|NA
TGCGCCAGCAGTGACTCCCACCCGGGGGAACAGTTCTTC
CASSDSHPGEQFF
>TRBV20-1|TRBJ1-5|NA|NA
TGCAGTGCTATTCGACAGGTTAATCAGCCCCAGCATTTT
CSAIRQVNQPQHF
>TRBV28|TRBJ2-1|few|TRBD1
TGTGCCAGCAGACCTATGCCGGGACAGGGGGCCTACAATGAGCAGTTCTTC
CASRPMPGQGAYNEQFF
>TRBV5-1|TRBJ1-1|many|TRBD1
TGCGCCAGCAGCTTGGACAGGGGCACTGAAGCTTTCTTT
CASSLDRGTEAFF
>TRBV9|TRBJ2-7|few|NA
TGTGCCAGCAGCCCCAGATCCGCAGGATCCTACGAGCAGTACTTC
CASSPRSAGSYEQYF
>TRBV29-1|TRBJ1-1|few|NA
TGCAGCGTCGGAGGTAGGGGACAAACTGAAGCTTTCTTT
CSVGGRGQTEAFF
>TRBV9|TRBJ1-1|many|NA
TGTGCCAGCAGCGCTCCCGGCCAGAACACTGAAGCTTTCTTT
CASSAPGQNTEAFF
>TRBV20-1|TRBJ1-3|NA|NA
TGCAGTGCTCCAAAACAGGGATCTGGAAACACCATATATTTT
CSAPKQGSGNTIYF
>TRBV20-1|TRBJ2-1|few|NA
TGCAGTGCTCAGAGTTCCTACAATGAGCAGTTCTTC
CSAQSSYNEQFF
>TRBV5-6|TRBJ2-7|few|TRBD2
TGTGCCAGCAGCTTAGCGGGAGTGAGCGAGCAGTACTTC
CASSLAGVSEQYF
>TRBV7-9|TRBJ2-5|NA|NA
TGTGCCAGCAGCTACCATATCAGCCAAGAGACCCAGTACTTC
CASSYHISQETQYF
>TRBV28|TRBJ1-2|few|NA
TGTGCCAGCACCCCAGGAGCAGCGGGCTATGGCTACACCTTC
CASTPGAAGYGYTF
>TRBV29-1|TRBJ1-2|few|NA
TGCAGCGTCCCCGGGACGACCGAGATGGGCTACACCTTC
CSVPGTTEMGYTF
>TRBV6-2/TRBV6-3|TRBJ1-5|many|TRBD1
TGTGCCATTCTCGGGACAGCTAACATCCTACAGCCCCAGCATTTT
CAILGTANILQPQHF
>TRBV5-1|TRBJ1-5|NA|TRBD1
TGCGCCAGCAGCCACCGACCCCAGGGGGCGCAAAGTGCGAATCAGCCCCAGCATTTT
CASSHRPQGAQSANQPQHF
>TRBV6-2/TRBV6-3|TRBJ2-5|NA|TRBD2
TGTGCCAGTTACCCCACAAGACTAGCGGAGGAGACCCAGTACTTC
CASYPTRLAEETQYF
>TRBV20-1|TRBJ2-3|NA|NA
TGCAGTGCTAGAGCGGGGCGGAGCACAGATACGCAGTATTTT
CSARAGRSTDTQYF
>TRBV20-1|TRBJ1-4|NA|NA
TGCAGTGCTAGTCGCGCAGGGACCGGGGAAAAACTGTTTTTT
CSASRAGTGEKLFF
>TRBV28|TRBJ1-2|NA|NA
TGTGCCAGCAGTTTACAGGGCCGACCTAACTATGGCTACACCTTC
CASSLQGRPNYGYTF
>TRBV20-1|TRBJ2-1|NA|TRBD1
TGCAGTGCCGGGACAGGAGACAATGAGCAGTTCTTC
CSAGTGDNEQFF
>TRBV13|TRBJ2-1|NA|NA
TGTGCCAGCAGCCCCGGGCCTCCTTCCAGCTCCTACAATGACCAGTTCTTC
CASSPGPPSSSYNDQFF
>TRBV5-1|TRBJ2-3|few|TRBD2
TGCGCCAGCAGCCAATCTACCGGGACTAGCAGCCTACATGATACGCAGTATTTT
CASSQSTGTSSLHDTQYF
>TRBV19|TRBJ2-7|few|TRBD2
TGTGCCAGTAGTCGTTCCTTAGCGGGAGCGGGGTACGAGCAGTACTTC
CASSRSLAGAGYEQYF
>TRBV13|TRBJ2-1|once|TRBD2
TGTGCCAGCTGCCCTACTCCAAGCGGGAGTGGTGTATCCTACAATGAGCAGTTCTTC
CASCPTPSGSGVSYNEQFF
>TRBV29-1|TRBJ2-1|many|TRBD2
TGCAGCGTCACGGGACTAGCGGGTGTTTCTGAGCAGTTCTTC
CSVTGLAGVSEQFF
>TRBV30|TRBJ1-1|few|NA
TGTGCCTGGAGTGGTTGGGTGAACACTGAAGCTTTCTTT
CAWSGWVNTEAFF
>TRBV20-1|TRBJ2-5|NA|TRBD1
TGCAGTGGCCCAACAGGGGGCCGGGAGACCCAGTACTTC
CSGPTGGRETQYF
>TRBV2|TRBJ2-1|NA|TRBD2
TGTGCCAGCATCGGGTTGAGGCTAGCGGGAGACAATGAGCAGTTCTTC
CASIGLRLAGDNEQFF
>TRBV5-1|TRBJ2-2|few|NA
TGCGCCAGCAGCTTGGGACTTACCGGGGAGCTGTTTTTT
CASSLGLTGELFF
>TRBV6-6|TRBJ1-3|few|NA
TGTGCCAGCAGGGTATTCAACACCATATATTTT
CASRVFNTIYF